These T cell receptor beta chains were read from a single sample in a study of blood T cells in healthy people across ages. TCRdb re-derived calls from the 5' RACE reads in MiXCR, one entry per CDR3 protein. Counted here are about 780,000 distinct CDR3 sequences, 46% occurring once; the ten biggest clones make up about a sixth. The sample consisted of blood. These receptors were taken from a man older than 75 in good health. Each CDR3 is given with its conserved first and last residue. Each record gives: J gene, clone size, V gene, D gene, CDR3 length, CDR3 protein, CDR3 DNA. A D gene is named only where the DNA matches it firmly. The size field is filled for only some rows; it gives once, few, many or a size class.

>TRBJ2-5|few|TRBV5-1|TRBD1|15
CASSFQGASQETQYF
TGCGCCAGCAGCTTTCAGGGGGCGTCACAAGAGACCCAGTACTTC
>TRBJ2-1|few|TRBV7-2|TRBD2|15
CASSLGGGFYNEQFF
TGTGCCAGCAGCTTAGGGGGGGGGTTCTACAATGAGCAGTTCTTC
>TRBJ1-4|NA|TRBV20-1|TRBD1|14
CSAKPRTGDEKLFF
TGCAGTGCTAAGCCCAGGACAGGGGACGAAAAACTGTTTTTT
>TRBJ2-5|NA|TRBV6-2/TRBV6-3|TRBD2|15
CASNKAGGTGETQYF
TGTGCCAGCAATAAAGCGGGAGGCACTGGAGAGACCCAGTACTTC
>TRBJ2-1|NA|TRBV29-1|NA|13
CSGGGTEYNEQFF
TGCAGCGGCGGCGGGACAGAATACAATGAGCAGTTCTTC
>TRBJ1-2|NA|TRBV5-1|TRBD1|15
CASSREDRALFGYTF
TGCGCCAGCAGCCGAGAAGACAGGGCCCTTTTTGGCTACACCTTC
>TRBJ2-5|NA|TRBV20-1|NA|15
CSASDRTRGGETQYF
TGCAGTGCTAGCGACAGAACAAGGGGGGGAGAGACCCAGTACTTC
>TRBJ1-1|NA|TRBV5-1|NA|15
CASSYSGEGDTEAFF
TGCGCCAGCAGCTACTCAGGGGAGGGGGACACTGAAGCTTTCTTT
>TRBJ1-4|NA|TRBV7-2|NA|15
CASSARPPGNEKLFF
TGTGCCAGCAGCGCCCGCCCTCCCGGCAATGAAAAACTGTTTTTT
>TRBJ2-7|many|TRBV5-1|TRBD1|15
CASSMGQGDSYEQYF
TGCGCCAGCAGCATGGGACAGGGCGACTCCTACGAGCAGTACTTC
>TRBJ2-5|few|TRBV12-3/TRBV12-4|NA|14
CASSFSQTQETQYF
TGTGCCAGCAGTTTCTCCCAGACACAAGAGACCCAGTACTTC
>TRBJ1-4|NA|TRBV6-2/TRBV6-3|NA|14
CASSYSGVGEKLFF
TGTGCCAGCAGTTACAGTGGCGTGGGTGAAAAACTGTTTTTT
>TRBJ1-5|NA|TRBV4-2|NA|15
CASSQDQQGSQPQHF
TGTGCCAGCAGCCAAGATCAACAGGGAAGTCAGCCCCAGCATTTT
>TRBJ2-7|NA|TRBV7-2|TRBD2|15
CASSLYGGGAYEQYF
TGTGCCAGCAGCTTATATGGGGGAGGGGCCTACGAGCAGTACTTC
>TRBJ2-6|NA|TRBV7-8|TRBD1|18
CASSLDWGQGSGANVLTF
TGTGCCAGCAGCTTAGACTGGGGACAGGGATCTGGGGCCAACGTCCTGACTTTC
>TRBJ2-5|NA|TRBV28|TRBD2|15
CASGFVAGVRETQYF
TGTGCCAGCGGTTTTGTAGCGGGAGTGAGGGAGACCCAGTACTTC
>TRBJ2-6|NA|TRBV10-2|NA|16
CASSEQQGAGANVLTF
TGCGCCAGCAGTGAGCAACAGGGAGCCGGGGCCAACGTCCTGACTTTC
>TRBJ2-2|NA|TRBV28|NA|12
CASSLMGGELFF
TGTGCCAGCAGCTTGATGGGCGGGGAGCTGTTTTTT
>TRBJ2-1|NA|TRBV7-2|NA|14
CASSLARWPPGEFF
TGTGCCAGCAGCTTAGCGCGATGGCCCCCGGGCGAGTTCTTC
>TRBJ1-1|few|TRBV7-6|NA|14
CASSFPVGNTEAFF
TGTGCCAGCAGCTTCCCCGTGGGGAACACTGAAGCTTTCTTT
>TRBJ2-7|many|TRBV3-1|NA|16
CASSQPGSGVSYEQYF
TGTGCCAGCAGCCAACCCGGCTCCGGAGTCTCCTACGAGCAGTACTTC
>TRBJ2-1|NA|TRBV4-2|NA|18
CASSQDQSLGGLYNEQFF
TGTGCCAGCAGCCAAGATCAGTCCCTCGGGGGGCTCTACAATGAGCAGTTCTTC
>TRBJ2-7|NA|TRBV12-3/TRBV12-4|NA|14
CASGAGFSSYEQYF
TGTGCCAGCGGGGCGGGATTTAGTTCCTACGAGCAGTACTTC
>TRBJ1-2|once|TRBV7-3|NA|13
CASSPSGGGGYTF
TGTGCCAGCAGCCCATCGGGGGGCGGTGGCTACACCTTC
>TRBJ2-3|many|TRBV29-1|TRBD2|12
CSVVGGEDTQYF
TGCAGCGTTGTGGGGGGGGAGGATACGCAGTATTTT
>TRBJ1-4|NA|TRBV12-3/TRBV12-4|TRBD1|17
CASSLKGQKIMTEKLFF
TGTGCCAGCAGTTTAAAGGGACAGAAGATAATGACGGAAAAACTGTTTTTT
>TRBJ2-3|NA|TRBV5-1|TRBD1|16
CTSSWGAGQGADTQYF
TGCACCAGCAGCTGGGGGGCCGGACAGGGAGCAGATACGCAGTATTTT
>TRBJ2-1|NA|TRBV9|NA|15
CASNPDFLRVAEQFF
TGTGCCAGCAACCCGGACTTTTTACGGGTCGCTGAGCAGTTCTTC
>TRBJ2-4|many|TRBV29-1|NA|12
CSVRGGQNIQYF
TGCAGCGTCAGGGGAGGCCAAAACATTCAGTACTTC
>TRBJ1-4|NA|TRBV20-1|NA|15
CSARDQGTGGEKLFF
TGCAGTGCTAGAGACCAGGGCACAGGCGGTGAAAAACTGTTTTTT
>TRBJ2-3|NA|TRBV5-6|TRBD1|16
CASSWARDRSTDTQYF
TGTGCCAGCAGCTGGGCCCGGGACAGGAGCACAGATACGCAGTATTTT
>TRBJ2-1|NA|TRBV3-1|TRBD1|13
CASSQGRQGYQFF
TGTGCCAGCAGCCAAGGTCGACAGGGGTACCAGTTCTTC
>TRBJ2-7|NA|TRBV27|TRBD1|15
CASSFRGQDSYEQYF
TGTGCCAGCAGTTTCAGGGGACAGGACTCCTACGAGCAGTACTTC
>TRBJ2-3|NA|TRBV5-4|NA|15
CASSLIIGSEDTQYF
TGTGCCAGCAGCTTGATTATCGGGAGCGAGGATACGCAGTATTTT
>TRBJ2-5|NA|TRBV28|NA|14
CASSLGGSAETQYF
TGTGCCAGCAGCCTTGGAGGATCAGCGGAGACCCAGTACTTC
>TRBJ2-5|NA|TRBV4-2|NA|14
CASSQVVDQETQYF
TGTGCCAGCAGCCAAGTAGTGGACCAAGAGACCCAGTACTTC
>TRBJ2-1|few|TRBV5-1|NA|15
CAGSWGGTASNEQFF
TGCGCCGGCAGCTGGGGAGGGACAGCCAGTAACGAGCAGTTCTTC
>TRBJ2-3|NA|TRBV29-1|NA|14
CSLSFGLGPDTQYF
TGCAGCCTATCTTTCGGTTTGGGTCCAGATACGCAGTATTTT
>TRBJ2-3|NA|TRBV29-1|TRBD2|15
CSAEPGGSSTDTQYF
TGCAGCGCCGAACCGGGCGGGAGTAGCACAGATACGCAGTATTTT
>TRBJ1-2|NA|TRBV7-2|NA|15
CASSRTGLHDYGYTF
TGTGCCAGCAGCCGAACCGGACTCCACGACTATGGCTACACCTTC
>TRBJ2-5|NA|TRBV7-3|TRBD1|14
CASSRGQVVSEQYF
TGTGCCAGCAGCAGGGGACAGGTGGTTAGTGAGCAGTACTTC
>TRBJ2-7|NA|TRBV20-1|NA|12
CSAGKGSYEQYF
TGCAGTGCTGGAAAGGGTTCCTACGAGCAGTACTTC